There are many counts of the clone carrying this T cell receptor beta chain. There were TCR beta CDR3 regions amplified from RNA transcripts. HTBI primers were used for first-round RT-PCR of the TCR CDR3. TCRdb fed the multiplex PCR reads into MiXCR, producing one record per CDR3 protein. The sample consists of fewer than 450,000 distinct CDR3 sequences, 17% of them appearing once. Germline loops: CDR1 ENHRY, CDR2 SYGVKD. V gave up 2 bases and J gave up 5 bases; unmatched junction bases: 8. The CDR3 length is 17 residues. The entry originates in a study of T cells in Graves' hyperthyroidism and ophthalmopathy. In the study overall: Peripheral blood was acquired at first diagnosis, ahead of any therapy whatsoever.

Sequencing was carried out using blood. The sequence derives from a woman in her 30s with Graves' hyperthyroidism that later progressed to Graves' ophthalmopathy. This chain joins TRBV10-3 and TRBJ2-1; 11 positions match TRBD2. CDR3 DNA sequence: TGTGCCATCAGTGAGAAGTTACTAGCGGGAGCAAACAATGAGCAGTTCTTC. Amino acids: CAISEKLLAGANNEQFF.